The entry that follows covers one T cell receptor (beta chain) sequence. Germline V gene data show CDR1 as PRHDT and CDR2 as FYEKMQ (reference sequence). The CDR3 extends over 15 amino acids. The trim removed 5 bases at V and 4 bases at J, leaving 6 bases unmatched. Isolation yielded PBMCs, at least 7 million per sample, in every case. Together with a sample-barcoded 5' primer, a J-beta primer mix was included in a second PCR lasting about 7 to 11 cycles. Each CDR3 protein is one row after TCRdb ran MiXCR on the 5' RACE reads. Of 700,000 to 850,000 distinct CDR3 sequences in the sample, roughly 53% are singletons; the top ten hold under 50%. This specimen belongs to a study of blood T cells in healthy people across ages.

Sequenced sample: blood. The TCR comes from a man older than 75 in good health. This chain connects TRBV13 to TRBJ1-2, with 11 bases matching TRBD1. CDR3 bases: TGTGCCAGCAGCCAAACCGGGACAGGGGGCTATGGCTACACCTTC. It is translated as CASSQTGTGGYGYTF.